A selection of T cell receptor beta chains follows, all from one sample in a study of blood T cell repertoires in COVID-19. Only in-frame clones appear in the TCRdb table, and some are missing; sequencing was by immunoSEQ multiplex PCR. The table lists 200,000 to 300,000 clones, approximately 84% of them singletons, with 3% in the top ten. Material: peripheral blood. Source of these receptors: a woman under 40 who had recovered from COVID-19. Each CDR3 is given with its conserved first and last residue. The order of the fields is CDR3 length, clone size, J gene, V gene, D gene, CDR3 DNA, CDR3 protein. The D gene is left open where the match is weak. Only part of the rows carry a size: once, few, many, or a class if the clone is expanded.

cdr3_length: 13
clone_size: NA
j_call: TRBJ2-7
v_call: TRBV4-3
d_call: NA
cdr3_nt: TGCGCCAGCAGCCAAGAGAGGCTCTACGAGCAGTACTTC
cdr3_aa: CASSQERLYEQYF

cdr3_length: 17
clone_size: NA
j_call: TRBJ2-1
v_call: TRBV9
d_call: TRBD2
cdr3_nt: TGTGCCAGCAGCCTCCGTCGGGTAGGCGGGGGCTACAATGAGCAGTTCTTC
cdr3_aa: CASSLRRVGGGYNEQFF

cdr3_length: 12
clone_size: NA
j_call: TRBJ1-3
v_call: TRBV29-1
d_call: NA
cdr3_nt: TGCAGCGTTGCAGGGTCTGGAAACACCATATATTTT
cdr3_aa: CSVAGSGNTIYF

cdr3_length: 13
clone_size: NA
j_call: TRBJ1-3
v_call: TRBV19
d_call: NA
cdr3_nt: TGTGCCAGCCGACAGTACACTGGAAACACCATATATTTT
cdr3_aa: CASRQYTGNTIYF

cdr3_length: 14
clone_size: NA
j_call: TRBJ1-3
v_call: TRBV5-1
d_call: TRBD1
cdr3_nt: TGCGCCAGCAGCCAAGACAGGGGAGGTAACACCATATATTTT
cdr3_aa: CASSQDRGGNTIYF

cdr3_length: 16
clone_size: NA
j_call: TRBJ2-5
v_call: TRBV7-2
d_call: TRBD2
cdr3_nt: TGTGCCAGCAGCAGCGGGGGGCTCCCCCGGGGAGAGACCCAGTACTTC
cdr3_aa: CASSSGGLPRGETQYF

cdr3_length: 17
clone_size: NA
j_call: TRBJ2-1
v_call: TRBV11-2
d_call: NA
cdr3_nt: TGTGCCAGCAGCTTAGGTCTGAGAGGGGGATTTTACAATGAGCAGTTCTTC
cdr3_aa: CASSLGLRGGFYNEQFF

cdr3_length: 13
clone_size: NA
j_call: TRBJ1-5
v_call: TRBV6-2/TRBV6-3
d_call: NA
cdr3_nt: TGTGCCAGCAGTTACACCACTAATCAGCCCCAGCATTTT
cdr3_aa: CASSYTTNQPQHF

cdr3_length: 12
clone_size: NA
j_call: TRBJ2-5
v_call: TRBV13
d_call: NA
cdr3_nt: TGTGCCAGTCGACTACATCAAGAGACCCAGTACTTC
cdr3_aa: CASRLHQETQYF

cdr3_length: 16
clone_size: NA
j_call: TRBJ2-1
v_call: TRBV19
d_call: TRBD1
cdr3_nt: TGTGCCAGTAGCCCCCACAGGGGGGCATCTTACAATGAGCAGTTCTTC
cdr3_aa: CASSPHRGASYNEQFF

cdr3_length: 16
clone_size: NA
j_call: TRBJ2-3
v_call: TRBV4-1
d_call: NA
cdr3_nt: TGCGCCAGCAGCCAAGGAGTGATACCTAGCACAGATACGCAGTATTTT
cdr3_aa: CASSQGVIPSTDTQYF

cdr3_length: 13
clone_size: few
j_call: TRBJ2-2
v_call: TRBV2
d_call: NA
cdr3_nt: TGTGCCAGCAGCGGACAGTACACCGGGGAGCTGTTTTTT
cdr3_aa: CASSGQYTGELFF

cdr3_length: 17
clone_size: NA
j_call: TRBJ2-2
v_call: TRBV5-1
d_call: NA
cdr3_nt: TGCGCCAGCAGCTTCGCGGATCGCGGGGCGGACACCGGGGAGCTGTTTTTT
cdr3_aa: CASSFADRGADTGELFF

cdr3_length: 16
clone_size: NA
j_call: TRBJ1-1
v_call: TRBV4-1
d_call: NA
cdr3_nt: TGCGCCAGCAGCCAAGGTTTGTCGGGCCGGGAGGTGGAAGCTTTCTTT
cdr3_aa: CASSQGLSGREVEAFF

cdr3_length: 12
clone_size: NA
j_call: TRBJ1-1
v_call: TRBV10-3
d_call: NA
cdr3_nt: TGTGCCAGCGGGGGTAGGACCACTGAAGCTTTCTTT
cdr3_aa: CASGGRTTEAFF

cdr3_length: 15
clone_size: NA
j_call: TRBJ2-7
v_call: TRBV7-9
d_call: TRBD1
cdr3_nt: TGTGCCAGCACCCCCGCGGGACAGGCCTTCCACGAGCAGTACTTC
cdr3_aa: CASTPAGQAFHEQYF

cdr3_length: 15
clone_size: NA
j_call: TRBJ1-1
v_call: TRBV5-1
d_call: NA
cdr3_nt: TGCGCCAGCAGCTTGGCGTCGGGTAGTTGGACTGAAGCTTTCTTT
cdr3_aa: CASSLASGSWTEAFF

cdr3_length: 15
clone_size: NA
j_call: TRBJ2-5
v_call: TRBV12-5
d_call: NA
cdr3_nt: TGTGCTAGTGGTTTGCCAGACAGCCCCTTACAGACCCAGTACTTC
cdr3_aa: CASGLPDSPLQTQYF

cdr3_length: 14
clone_size: NA
j_call: TRBJ2-1
v_call: TRBV5-1
d_call: TRBD1
cdr3_nt: TGCGCCAGCAGCTTCCGGGACAGGGGGAATGAGCAGTTCTTC
cdr3_aa: CASSFRDRGNEQFF

cdr3_length: 16
clone_size: NA
j_call: TRBJ1-2
v_call: TRBV18
d_call: NA
cdr3_nt: TGTGCCAGCTCACCACCTTCATGGGGCCAACTCTGGGGCTACACCTTC
cdr3_aa: CASSPPSWGQLWGYTF

cdr3_length: 15
clone_size: once
j_call: TRBJ1-3
v_call: TRBV4-1
d_call: TRBD1
cdr3_nt: TGCGCCAGCAGCCGAGGACAGGCATCTGGAAACACCATATATTTT
cdr3_aa: CASSRGQASGNTIYF

cdr3_length: 11
clone_size: NA
j_call: TRBJ1-1
v_call: TRBV12-3/TRBV12-4
d_call: NA
cdr3_nt: TGTGCCAGCACCATGAACACTGAAGCTTTCTTT
cdr3_aa: CASTMNTEAFF

cdr3_length: 15
clone_size: NA
j_call: TRBJ2-1
v_call: TRBV15
d_call: TRBD2
cdr3_nt: TGTGCCACCAGCAGAGTCGGGAGCGGGGGGAATGAGCAGTTCTTC
cdr3_aa: CATSRVGSGGNEQFF

cdr3_length: 14
clone_size: NA
j_call: TRBJ1-2
v_call: TRBV5-1
d_call: TRBD1
cdr3_nt: TGCGCCAGCAGCTTTCGACAGGGCGGGGATGGCTACACCTTC
cdr3_aa: CASSFRQGGDGYTF

cdr3_length: 16
clone_size: NA
j_call: TRBJ2-1
v_call: TRBV11-2
d_call: NA
cdr3_nt: TGTGCCAGCAGCCCCGTGGGGCCGAACTCCTACAATGAGCAGTTCTTC
cdr3_aa: CASSPVGPNSYNEQFF

cdr3_length: 14
clone_size: NA
j_call: TRBJ2-2
v_call: TRBV6-5
d_call: NA
cdr3_nt: TGTGCCAGCAGTTACTCGCCAGAAACCGGGGAGCTGTTTTTT
cdr3_aa: CASSYSPETGELFF

cdr3_length: 13
clone_size: NA
j_call: TRBJ2-1
v_call: TRBV5-6
d_call: TRBD1
cdr3_nt: TGTGCCAGCAGCGACACCGGGACAGGGGTCAGCTTCTTC
cdr3_aa: CASSDTGTGVSFF

cdr3_length: 16
clone_size: NA
j_call: TRBJ1-4
v_call: TRBV5-1
d_call: TRBD1
cdr3_nt: TGCGCCAGCAGCTCGCTTCCGGGACAGGTTAATGAAAAACTGTTTTTT
cdr3_aa: CASSSLPGQVNEKLFF

cdr3_length: 15
clone_size: NA
j_call: TRBJ2-3
v_call: TRBV10-3
d_call: TRBD1
cdr3_nt: TGTGCCATCAGATCGGGACAGGGGGCCAGAGATACGCAGTATTTT
cdr3_aa: CAIRSGQGARDTQYF

cdr3_length: 15
clone_size: once
j_call: TRBJ2-2
v_call: TRBV10-3
d_call: NA
cdr3_nt: TGTGCCCCACAAGCGGACGGGTCGAACACCGGGGAGCTGTTTTTT
cdr3_aa: CAPQADGSNTGELFF

cdr3_length: 16
clone_size: NA
j_call: TRBJ1-2
v_call: TRBV4-3
d_call: NA
cdr3_nt: TGCGCCAGCAGCCAAGATGAGACAGGCTTTTTTTATGGCTACACCTTC
cdr3_aa: CASSQDETGFFYGYTF

cdr3_length: 13
clone_size: NA
j_call: TRBJ1-1
v_call: TRBV7-3
d_call: TRBD1
cdr3_nt: TGTGCCAGCAGCTTGGGGACAGCAACTGAAGCTTTCTTT
cdr3_aa: CASSLGTATEAFF

cdr3_length: 14
clone_size: NA
j_call: TRBJ2-2
v_call: TRBV9
d_call: NA
cdr3_nt: TGTGCCAGCAGCCCGAGACCGGGGACCGGGGAGCTGTTTTTT
cdr3_aa: CASSPRPGTGELFF

cdr3_length: 14
clone_size: NA
j_call: TRBJ1-1
v_call: TRBV2
d_call: NA
cdr3_nt: TGTGCCAGCAGTGAGGGCAAGTTGAACACTGAAGCTTTCTTT
cdr3_aa: CASSEGKLNTEAFF

cdr3_length: 14
clone_size: NA
j_call: TRBJ1-5
v_call: TRBV19
d_call: NA
cdr3_nt: TGTGCCAGTAACGACAGACCTGTTAATCAGCCCCAGCATTTT
cdr3_aa: CASNDRPVNQPQHF

cdr3_length: 13
clone_size: NA
j_call: TRBJ1-1
v_call: TRBV19
d_call: NA
cdr3_nt: TGTGCCAGTAGCCGCCGGGGGACCACTGAAGCTTTCTTT
cdr3_aa: CASSRRGTTEAFF

cdr3_length: 15
clone_size: NA
j_call: TRBJ1-5
v_call: TRBV15
d_call: NA
cdr3_nt: TGTGCCACCAGCAGAGATACCCCAGGGAATCAGCCCCAGCATTTT
cdr3_aa: CATSRDTPGNQPQHF

cdr3_length: 15
clone_size: NA
j_call: TRBJ1-3
v_call: TRBV21-1
d_call: NA
cdr3_nt: TGTGCCAGCAGCTCCCGGGACAGGGCCGTAAACACCATATATTTT
cdr3_aa: CASSSRDRAVNTIYF

cdr3_length: 15
clone_size: NA
j_call: TRBJ2-7
v_call: TRBV5-8
d_call: TRBD2
cdr3_nt: TGTGCCAGCAGCGTGGGACTAGCGGACGACTACGAGCAGTACTTC
cdr3_aa: CASSVGLADDYEQYF

cdr3_length: 15
clone_size: few
j_call: TRBJ1-5
v_call: TRBV7-9
d_call: TRBD1
cdr3_nt: TGTGCCAGCAGCGCGGGGACAGGGGATGATCAGCCCCAGCATTTT
cdr3_aa: CASSAGTGDDQPQHF

cdr3_length: 13
clone_size: NA
j_call: TRBJ1-2
v_call: TRBV30
d_call: TRBD1
cdr3_nt: TGTGCCTGGACCCGACAGGGCCCATATGGCTACACCTTC
cdr3_aa: CAWTRQGPYGYTF

cdr3_length: 15
clone_size: NA
j_call: TRBJ1-2
v_call: TRBV19
d_call: TRBD1
cdr3_nt: TGTGCCAGTAATATAGCAATTGGGGACAGCTATGGCTACACCTTC
cdr3_aa: CASNIAIGDSYGYTF

cdr3_length: 13
clone_size: NA
j_call: TRBJ2-5
v_call: TRBV2
d_call: NA
cdr3_nt: TGTGCCAGCAGATCAGGGGGCGCGGGGGACCAGTACTTC
cdr3_aa: CASRSGGAGDQYF

cdr3_length: 13
clone_size: once
j_call: TRBJ2-7
v_call: TRBV7-2
d_call: TRBD1
cdr3_nt: TGTGCCAGCGGCCCAGGGGGATGGTACGAGCAGTACTTC
cdr3_aa: CASGPGGWYEQYF

cdr3_length: 16
clone_size: once
j_call: TRBJ2-1
v_call: TRBV4-1
d_call: NA
cdr3_nt: TGCGCCAGCAGCCCAATGGTGGGGGGATCCTACAATGAGCAGTTCTTC
cdr3_aa: CASSPMVGGSYNEQFF

cdr3_length: 15
clone_size: NA
j_call: TRBJ2-5
v_call: TRBV7-9
d_call: NA
cdr3_nt: TGTGCCAGCAGCCCACGACAGACATTACAAGAGACCCAGTACTTC
cdr3_aa: CASSPRQTLQETQYF

cdr3_length: 17
clone_size: NA
j_call: TRBJ2-1
v_call: TRBV18
d_call: TRBD1
cdr3_nt: TGTGCCAGCTCACCCCCGGGGACAGCACACTCCTACAATGAGCAGTTCTTC
cdr3_aa: CASSPPGTAHSYNEQFF

cdr3_length: 13
clone_size: NA
j_call: TRBJ2-5
v_call: TRBV29-1
d_call: TRBD1
cdr3_nt: TGCAGCGTCCCGGGACAGGGGCAGGAGACCCAGTACTTC
cdr3_aa: CSVPGQGQETQYF

cdr3_length: 13
clone_size: NA
j_call: TRBJ2-7
v_call: TRBV3-1/TRBV3-2
d_call: NA
cdr3_nt: TGTGCCAGCAGCCAAGCCACAGGCTACGAGCAGTACTTC
cdr3_aa: CASSQATGYEQYF

cdr3_length: 13
clone_size: few
j_call: TRBJ1-2
v_call: TRBV25-1
d_call: NA
cdr3_nt: TGTGCCAGCAGTAACGCCGGGACTCCTGGCTACACCTTC
cdr3_aa: CASSNAGTPGYTF

cdr3_length: 13
clone_size: NA
j_call: TRBJ2-7
v_call: TRBV2
d_call: NA
cdr3_nt: TGTGCCAGCAGTTACGGGAGCTCCTACGAGCAGTACTTC
cdr3_aa: CASSYGSSYEQYF

cdr3_length: 21
clone_size: NA
j_call: TRBJ2-6
v_call: TRBV24-1
d_call: TRBD1
cdr3_nt: TGTGCCACCAGTGACCTAGACCTAAGGGACAGCTCCTCCTCTGGGGCCAACGTCCTGACTTTC
cdr3_aa: CATSDLDLRDSSSSGANVLTF

cdr3_length: 13
clone_size: many
j_call: TRBJ2-1
v_call: TRBV9
d_call: NA
cdr3_nt: TGTGCCAGCAGCCCACGAGAGTACAATGAGCAGTTCTTC
cdr3_aa: CASSPREYNEQFF

cdr3_length: 15
clone_size: once
j_call: TRBJ1-1
v_call: TRBV7-2
d_call: NA
cdr3_nt: TGTGCCAGCAGCACAGGGACAATGATGAACACTGAAGCTTTCTTT
cdr3_aa: CASSTGTMMNTEAFF

cdr3_length: 17
clone_size: few
j_call: TRBJ2-7
v_call: TRBV24-1
d_call: NA
cdr3_nt: TGTGCCACCATGACTGGGGGGAGAGTCGTAAAAGGATACGAGCAGTACTTC
cdr3_aa: CATMTGGRVVKGYEQYF

cdr3_length: 17
clone_size: NA
j_call: TRBJ2-1
v_call: TRBV27
d_call: TRBD2
cdr3_nt: TGTGCCAGCAGTGCCTCTATTTTCGAGCGGGGGTACAATGAGCAGTTCTTC
cdr3_aa: CASSASIFERGYNEQFF

cdr3_length: 13
clone_size: NA
j_call: TRBJ2-5
v_call: TRBV29-1
d_call: NA
cdr3_nt: TGCAGCGTTGATTCTAGCCCCCAAGAGACCCAGTACTTC
cdr3_aa: CSVDSSPQETQYF